This T cell receptor beta chain was documented in a study of T-cell reconstitution after alpha-beta-depleted transplantation in children. In regard to this clonotype: This may be a read error: a much more frequent sequence differs by one nucleotide.

Germline V lookup: CDR1 LGHNA, CDR2 YNFKEQ. V lost 4 bases, J lost 1 base, and 0 bases stayed unmatched. The CDR3 is 14 residues long. A TCRbeta library incorporating unique molecular identifiers was prepared. TCRdb re-called the PCR reads with MiXCR, one entry per CDR3 protein. The sample lists about 350,000 distinct CDR3 sequences, roughly 17% occurring once. Sequences were derived from PBMCs, mostly from graft donor cells, sampled 360 days after TCRalphabeta/CD19-depleted stem cell transplant. V gene TRBV4-2 combines with J gene TRBJ2-5; 10 bases fit TRBD2. The sequence came from a male patient aged 2 to 9 who had a stem cell transplant for acute lymphoblastic leukemia, so the T cells may come from the graft donor. CDR3 sequence: CASSRTSGQETQYF. The CDR3 DNA reads TGTGCCAGCAGCCGGACTAGCGGCCAAGAGACCCAGTACTTC.